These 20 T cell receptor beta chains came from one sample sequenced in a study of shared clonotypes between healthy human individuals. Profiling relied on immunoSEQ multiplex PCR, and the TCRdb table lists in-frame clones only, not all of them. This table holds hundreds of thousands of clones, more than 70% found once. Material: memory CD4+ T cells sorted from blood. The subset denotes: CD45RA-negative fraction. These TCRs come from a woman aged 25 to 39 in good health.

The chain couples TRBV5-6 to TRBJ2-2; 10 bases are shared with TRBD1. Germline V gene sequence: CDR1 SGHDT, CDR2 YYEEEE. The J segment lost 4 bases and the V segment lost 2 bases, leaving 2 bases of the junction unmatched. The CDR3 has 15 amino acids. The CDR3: CASSFRDRGTGELFF. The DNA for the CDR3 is TGTGCCAGCAGCTTCCGGGACAGGGGCACCGGGGAGCTGTTTTTT.

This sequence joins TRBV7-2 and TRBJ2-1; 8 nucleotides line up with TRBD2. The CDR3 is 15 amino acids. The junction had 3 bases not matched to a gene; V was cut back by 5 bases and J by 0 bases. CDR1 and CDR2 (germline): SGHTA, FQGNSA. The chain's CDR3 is CASSRSGNSYNEQFF. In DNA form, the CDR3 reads TGTGCCAGCAGCCGTAGCGGGAACTCCTACAATGAGCAGTTCTTC.

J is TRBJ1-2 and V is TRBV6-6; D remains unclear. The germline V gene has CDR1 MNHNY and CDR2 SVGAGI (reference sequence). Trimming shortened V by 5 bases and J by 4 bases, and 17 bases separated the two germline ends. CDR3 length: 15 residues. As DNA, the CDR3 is TGTGCCAGCAGTAAACGGGCAGAAGAGGCCTATGGCTACACCTTC. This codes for CASSKRAEEAYGYTF.

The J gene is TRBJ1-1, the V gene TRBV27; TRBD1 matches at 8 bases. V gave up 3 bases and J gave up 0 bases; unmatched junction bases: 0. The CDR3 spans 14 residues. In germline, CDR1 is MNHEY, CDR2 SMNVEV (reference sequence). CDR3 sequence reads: CASSLDRVNTEAFF. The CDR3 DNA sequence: TGTGCCAGCAGTTTGGACAGGGTGAACACTGAAGCTTTCTTT.

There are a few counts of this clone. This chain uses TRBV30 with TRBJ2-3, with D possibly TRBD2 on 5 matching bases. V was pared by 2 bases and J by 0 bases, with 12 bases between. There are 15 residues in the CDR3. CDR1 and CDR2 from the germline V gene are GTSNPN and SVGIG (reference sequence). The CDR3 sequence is CAWSLSPSSTDTQYF. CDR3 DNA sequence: TGTGCCTGGAGTCTCTCCCCTAGCAGCACAGATACGCAGTATTTT.

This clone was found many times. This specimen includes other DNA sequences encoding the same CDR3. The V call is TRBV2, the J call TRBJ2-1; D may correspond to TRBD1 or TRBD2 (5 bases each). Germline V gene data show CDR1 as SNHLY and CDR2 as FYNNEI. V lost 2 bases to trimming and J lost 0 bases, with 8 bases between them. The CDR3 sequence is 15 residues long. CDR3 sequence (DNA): TGTGCCAGCAGTGAATCAGGGAGCTCCTACAATGAGCAGTTCTTC. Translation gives CASSESGSSYNEQFF. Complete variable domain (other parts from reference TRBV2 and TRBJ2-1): EPEVTQTPSHQVTQMGQEVILRCVPISNHLYFYWYRQILGQKVEFLVSFYNNEISEKSEIFDDQFSVERPDGSNFTLKIRSTKLEDSAMYFCASSESGSSYNEQFFGPGTRLTVL.

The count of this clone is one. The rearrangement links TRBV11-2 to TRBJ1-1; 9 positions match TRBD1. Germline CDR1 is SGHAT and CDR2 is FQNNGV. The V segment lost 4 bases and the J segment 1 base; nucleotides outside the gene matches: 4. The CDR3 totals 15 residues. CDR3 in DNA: TGTGCCAGCAGCTGGAGACAGGGGGAGAACACTGAAGCTTTCTTT. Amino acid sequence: CASSWRQGENTEAFF.

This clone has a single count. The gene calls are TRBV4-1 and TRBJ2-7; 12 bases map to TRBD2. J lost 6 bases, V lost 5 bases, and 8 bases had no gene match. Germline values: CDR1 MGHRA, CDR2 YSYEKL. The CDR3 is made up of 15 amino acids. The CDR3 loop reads CASSSPPSGRGEQYF. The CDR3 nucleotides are TGCGCCAGCAGCTCCCCGCCTAGCGGGAGGGGCGAGCAGTACTTC.

The CDR3 DNA follows: TGTGCCAGCAGCCCATCCCCGGCAGCCGGGGAGCTGTTTTTT. It is translated as CASSPSPAAGELFF. This sequence joins TRBV7-6 and TRBJ2-2; D gene uncertain. Germline V lookup: CDR1 SGHVS, CDR2 FNYEAQ. The CDR3 sequence is 14 residues long. Trimming removed 5 bases from V and 6 bases from J, with 13 bases in between.

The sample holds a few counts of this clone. CDR3 bases: TGTGCCAGCGCAACTACAACAGGGGGAGGTAGCAATCAGCCCCAGCATTTT. Residues: CASATTTGGGSNQPQHF. J is TRBJ1-5 and V is TRBV28, with 8 bases fitting TRBD1. The CDR3 totals 17 residues. Germline V CDR1 and CDR2: MDHEN, SYDVKM. V was clipped by 8 bases and J by 0 bases; unmatched bases: 12.

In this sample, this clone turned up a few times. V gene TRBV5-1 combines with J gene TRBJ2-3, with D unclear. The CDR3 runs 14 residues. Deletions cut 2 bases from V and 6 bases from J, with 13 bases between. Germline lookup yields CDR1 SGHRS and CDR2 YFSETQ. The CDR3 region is CASSLLQGADTQYF. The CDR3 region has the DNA TGCGCCAGCAGCTTATTACAAGGAGCGGATACGCAGTATTTT.

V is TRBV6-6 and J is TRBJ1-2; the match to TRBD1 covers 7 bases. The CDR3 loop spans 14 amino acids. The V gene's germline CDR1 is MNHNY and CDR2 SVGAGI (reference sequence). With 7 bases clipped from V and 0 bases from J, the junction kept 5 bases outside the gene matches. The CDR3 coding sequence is TGTGCCAGCACCTCGGGACAGACTAACTATGGCTACACCTTC. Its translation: CASTSGQTNYGYTF.

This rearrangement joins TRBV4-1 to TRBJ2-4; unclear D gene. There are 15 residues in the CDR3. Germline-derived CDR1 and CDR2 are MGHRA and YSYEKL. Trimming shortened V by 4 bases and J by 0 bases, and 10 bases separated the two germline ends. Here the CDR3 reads CASSPLDLAKNIQYF. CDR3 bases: TGCGCCAGCAGCCCACTGGATCTAGCCAAAAACATTCAGTACTTC.

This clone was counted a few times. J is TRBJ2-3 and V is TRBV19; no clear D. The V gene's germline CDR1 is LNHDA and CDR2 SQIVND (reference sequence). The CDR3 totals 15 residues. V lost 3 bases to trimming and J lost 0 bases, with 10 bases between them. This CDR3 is CASSIIGASTDTQYF. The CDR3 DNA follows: TGTGCCAGTAGTATCATCGGAGCTAGCACAGATACGCAGTATTTT.

Here the CDR3 reads CSVAGVHSYNEQFF. As DNA, the CDR3 is TGCAGCGTTGCGGGGGTTCACTCCTACAATGAGCAGTTCTTC. This rearrangement joins TRBV29-1 to TRBJ2-1; a possible D gene is TRBD2 (6 bases). Germline V gene lookup returns CDR1 SQVTM and CDR2 ANQGSEA. V was cut by 4 bases and J by 0 bases, with 10 bases left in between. The CDR3 runs to 14 residues.

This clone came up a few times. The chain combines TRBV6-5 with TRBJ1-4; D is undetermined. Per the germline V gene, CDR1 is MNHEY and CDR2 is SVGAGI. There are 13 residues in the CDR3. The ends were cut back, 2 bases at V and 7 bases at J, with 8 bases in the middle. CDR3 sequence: CASSYRAGEKLFF. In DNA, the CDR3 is TGTGCCAGCAGTTACAGGGCGGGTGAAAAACTGTTTTTT.

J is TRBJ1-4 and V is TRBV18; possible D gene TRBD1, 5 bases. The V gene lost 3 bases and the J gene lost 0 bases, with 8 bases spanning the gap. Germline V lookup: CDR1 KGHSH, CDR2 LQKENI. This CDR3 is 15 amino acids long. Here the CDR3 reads CASSPRGPTNEKLFF. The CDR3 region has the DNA TGTGCCAGCTCACCTCGGGGCCCAACTAATGAAAAACTGTTTTTT.

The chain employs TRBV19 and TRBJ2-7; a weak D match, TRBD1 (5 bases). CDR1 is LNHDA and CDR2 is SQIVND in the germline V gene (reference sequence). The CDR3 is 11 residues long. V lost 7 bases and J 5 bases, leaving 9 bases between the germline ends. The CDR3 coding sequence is TGTGCCAGTAAGGTAGGGGACGAGCAGTACTTC. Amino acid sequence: CASKVGDEQYF.

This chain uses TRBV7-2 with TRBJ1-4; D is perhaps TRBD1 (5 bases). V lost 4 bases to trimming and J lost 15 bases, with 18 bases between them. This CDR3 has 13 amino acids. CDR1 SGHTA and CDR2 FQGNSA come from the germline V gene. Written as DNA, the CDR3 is TGTGCCAGCAGCTCCCTAGCAGGGTTAAAGGTGTTTTTT. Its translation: CASSSLAGLKVFF.

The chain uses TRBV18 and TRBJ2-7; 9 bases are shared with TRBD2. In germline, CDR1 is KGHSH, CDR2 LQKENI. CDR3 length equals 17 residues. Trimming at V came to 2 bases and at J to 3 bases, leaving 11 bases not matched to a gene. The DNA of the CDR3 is TGTGCCAGCTCACCAAACCAGTTGGGTAGCGGGAGCTACGAGCAGTACTTC. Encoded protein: CASSPNQLGSGSYEQYF.